Listed below are T cell receptor beta chains from one sample, sequenced in a study of blood T cell repertoires in COVID-19. Profiling relied on immunoSEQ multiplex PCR, and the TCRdb table lists in-frame clones only, not all of them. This sample has about 35,000 clones, with roughly 80% found just once. Source material: peripheral blood. The receptors come from a man in his 60s in a cohort sampled during active COVID-19. The CDR3 runs from the conserved cysteine through the conserved F or W. A D gene is named only where the DNA matches it firmly. Part of the rows lack a size; the others show once, few, many or a class for expanded clones.

j_gene | abundance | d_gene | v_gene | CDR3aa | CDR3nt
TRBJ2-1 | - | - | TRBV7-9 | CASSRDSSYNEQFF | TGTGCCAGCAGCCGCGACAGCTCCTACAATGAGCAGTTCTTC
TRBJ2-3 | - | TRBD2 | TRBV10-3 | CAISEGSGRTDTQYF | TGTGCCATCAGTGAGGGGAGCGGGAGGACAGATACGCAGTATTTT
TRBJ2-2 | - | - | TRBV5-1 | CASSSPILGAGELFF | TGCGCCAGCAGCTCGCCCATTTTAGGGGCCGGGGAGCTGTTTTTT
TRBJ2-6 | - | TRBD2 | TRBV19 | CASTLLGLDSSGANVLTF | TGTGCCAGTACCTTGCTGGGACTAGATAGCTCTGGGGCCAACGTCCTGACTTTC
TRBJ2-1 | - | TRBD1 | TRBV7-3 | CASSLSGQGYNEQFF | TGTGCCAGCAGCTTAAGCGGACAGGGATACAATGAGCAGTTCTTC
TRBJ1-2 | - | TRBD1 | TRBV15 | CATSRVAGGEGGYGYTF | TGTGCCACCAGCAGAGTGGCAGGGGGCGAGGGGGGATATGGCTACACCTTC
TRBJ2-1 | - | - | TRBV7-9 | CASRGTQDRISYNEQFF | TGTGCCAGCAGGGGAACGCAGGACAGAATCTCCTACAATGAGCAGTTCTTC
TRBJ1-2 | - | - | TRBV12-3/TRBV12-4 | CASTRQNYGYTF | TGTGCCAGCACTCGCCAGAATTATGGCTACACCTTC
TRBJ2-1 | - | - | TRBV11-3 | CASSFGASVEQFF | TGTGCCAGCAGCTTTGGGGCCTCTGTTGAGCAGTTCTTC
TRBJ1-2 | - | - | TRBV7-2 | CASSLMGPQGEGYTF | TGTGCCAGCAGCTTAATGGGGCCCCAGGGTGAGGGCTACACCTTC
TRBJ1-2 | - | - | TRBV18 | CASSPTRDGAGGYGYTF | TGTGCCAGCTCACCAACGCGGGACGGTGCCGGCGGCTATGGCTACACCTTC
TRBJ2-3 | - | TRBD1 | TRBV28 | CASSRTGVGTDTQYF | TGTGCCAGCAGCCGGACAGGGGTCGGCACAGATACGCAGTATTTT
TRBJ2-7 | - | - | TRBV11-1 | CASSLGRGTYEQYF | TGTGCCAGCAGTTTAGGACGGGGGACCTACGAGCAGTACTTC
TRBJ1-2 | - | TRBD1 | TRBV28 | CASSLRDRATYGYTF | TGTGCCAGCAGTTTAAGGGACAGGGCTACCTATGGCTACACCTTC
TRBJ2-1 | - | TRBD2 | TRBV25-1 | CASSEETSGSASEQFF | TGTGCCAGCAGTGAGGAGACTAGCGGGAGTGCGTCGGAGCAGTTCTTC
TRBJ1-5 | - | - | TRBV6-1 | CASSEGGEPQHF | TGTGCCAGCAGTGAAGGGGGAGAGCCCCAGCATTTT
TRBJ2-1 | - | - | TRBV6-5 | CASSLQGDEQFF | TGTGCCAGCAGTCTACAGGGAGACGAGCAGTTCTTC
TRBJ1-5 | few | - | TRBV10-3 | CAISDGDKASNQPQHF | TGTGCCATCAGTGATGGCGACAAGGCAAGCAATCAGCCCCAGCATTTT
TRBJ1-2 | - | - | TRBV5-6 | CASSNRPQGFNTF | TGTGCCAGCAGCAACCGACCCCAGGGATTTAACACCTTC
TRBJ1-1 | - | TRBD1 | TRBV24-1 | CATSGGTHAEAFF | TGTGCCACCTCAGGGGGCACCCACGCTGAAGCTTTCTTT
TRBJ2-1 | - | - | TRBV10-3 | CAISEFGTPSYNEQFF | TGTGCCATCAGTGAATTTGGGACACCGTCCTACAATGAGCAGTTCTTC
TRBJ1-3 | few | - | TRBV25-1 | CASRRNTAGNTIYF | TGTGCCAGCCGCCGAAATACAGCTGGAAACACCATATATTTT
TRBJ2-1 | - | TRBD2 | TRBV2 | CASDSTSGKYNEQFF | TGTGCCAGCGACTCGACTAGCGGGAAATACAATGAGCAGTTCTTC
TRBJ2-1 | - | - | TRBV5-1 | CASRFMEEQFF | TGCGCCAGCAGGTTCATGGAGGAGCAGTTCTTC
TRBJ2-1 | - | TRBD2 | TRBV14 | CASSPSGRWREQFF | TGTGCCAGCAGCCCTAGCGGGAGGTGGCGTGAGCAGTTCTTC
TRBJ1-5 | medium-sized | - | TRBV24-1 | CATSGGGLGQPQHF | TGTGCCACCAGTGGGGGGGGGCTGGGGCAGCCCCAGCATTTT
TRBJ2-1 | - | - | TRBV18 | CASSPPQGSYNEQFF | TGTGCCAGCTCACCACCGCAGGGTTCCTACAATGAGCAGTTCTTC
TRBJ1-2 | - | TRBD1 | TRBV5-1 | CASSLKQGAYGYTF | TGCGCCAGCAGCTTGAAACAGGGGGCTTATGGCTACACCTTC
TRBJ2-2 | - | - | TRBV5-4 | CASSLGDRNTGELFF | TGTGCCAGCAGCTTGGGCGACAGGAACACCGGGGAGCTGTTTTTT
TRBJ1-1 | - | - | TRBV19 | CASSMEYRVVGAFF | TGTGCCAGTAGTATGGAATACAGGGTCGTAGGAGCTTTCTTT
TRBJ2-7 | - | - | TRBV2 | CATLTGDEQYF | TGTGCCACTCTGACAGGAGACGAGCAGTACTTC
TRBJ2-6 | few | - | TRBV9 | CASSASSGANVLTF | TGTGCCAGCAGCGCGAGCTCTGGGGCCAACGTCCTGACTTTC
TRBJ1-2 | - | - | TRBV6-6 | CASSYGGENGYTF | TGTGCCAGCAGTTACGGAGGGGAGAACGGCTACACCTTC
TRBJ2-5 | - | TRBD2 | TRBV7-3 | CASSLMGDIAGGETQYF | TGTGCCAGCAGCCTCATGGGTGATATAGCGGGAGGAGAGACCCAGTACTTC
TRBJ1-5 | - | - | TRBV21-1 | CASSKASNQPQHF | TGTGCCAGCAGCAAAGCTTCGAATCAGCCCCAGCATTTT
TRBJ2-3 | - | TRBD2 | TRBV7-2 | CASSRGGADTQYF | TGTGCCAGCAGCCGCGGGGGGGCAGATACGCAGTATTTT
TRBJ1-1 | - | - | TRBV27 | CASSPGRMNTEAFF | TGTGCCAGCAGCCCAGGGAGGATGAACACTGAAGCTTTCTTT
TRBJ1-4 | - | TRBD1 | TRBV5-1 | CASSFDPGTVEKLFF | TGCGCCAGCAGTTTTGATCCCGGGACAGTTGAAAAACTGTTTTTT
TRBJ2-5 | - | - | TRBV30 | CAWSQGYQETQYF | TGTGCCTGGAGTCAGGGGTACCAAGAGACCCAGTACTTC
TRBJ1-2 | - | TRBD1 | TRBV10-2 | CASNRGYNYGYTF | TGCGCCAGCAACAGGGGTTATAACTATGGCTACACCTTC
TRBJ1-2 | - | - | TRBV7-2 | CASSDSGWGYGYTF | TGTGCCAGCAGCGACTCAGGGTGGGGTTATGGCTACACCTTC
TRBJ1-1 | once | TRBD1 | TRBV11-1 | CASSRKGAGTEAFF | TGTGCCAGCAGCCGAAAGGGGGCCGGGACTGAAGCTTTCTTT
TRBJ1-5 | - | - | TRBV24-1 | CATSDSGGNQPQHF | TGTGCCACCAGTGATTCCGGGGGGAATCAGCCCCAGCATTTT
TRBJ2-7 | few | TRBD1 | TRBV11-2 | CASSLVRGQGHEQYF | TGTGCCAGCAGCTTAGTAAGGGGACAGGGCCACGAGCAGTACTTC
TRBJ2-5 | once | - | TRBV27 | CASRLRAGSTQYF | TGTGCCAGCCGCCTGAGGGCGGGCTCGACCCAGTACTTC
TRBJ2-3 | - | TRBD2 | TRBV7-9 | CASSTSGTRGTDTQYF | TGTGCCAGCAGCACTAGCGGTACCCGCGGCACAGATACGCAGTATTTT
TRBJ1-1 | - | - | TRBV6-5 | CASSYGMGAGNTEAFF | TGTGCCAGCAGTTACGGAATGGGGGCCGGGAACACTGAAGCTTTCTTT
TRBJ2-7 | - | TRBD1 | TRBV9 | CASSVELTGLFNEQYF | TGTGCCAGCAGCGTAGAGTTGACAGGGCTTTTCAACGAGCAGTACTTC
TRBJ1-3 | - | TRBD1 | TRBV10-3 | CAIRTTGGAGNTIYF | TGTGCCATCAGGACCACAGGGGGCGCTGGAAACACCATATATTTT
TRBJ2-7 | - | TRBD1 | TRBV19 | CASRAPGQGRYEQYF | TGTGCCAGTAGGGCTCCGGGACAGGGTAGGTACGAGCAGTACTTC